This T cell receptor (beta chain) was sequenced in a study of CD8+ T cells in alopecia areata. This CDR3 spans 13 amino acids. Looked up from germline, CDR1 is GTSNPN and CDR2 is SVGIG (reference sequence). The germline V and J ends were trimmed by 0 bases and 2 bases, with 8 bases remaining between them. Treatment here: oral pan-JAK inhibitor, 5-10 mg twice daily. Extracted RNA was reverse transcribed, and the resulting cDNA served as sequencing template. Some clones are missing from TCRdb's copy, which holds only in-frame ones; the method was immunoSEQ multiplex PCR. Of about 97,000 clones listed, roughly 60% were seen once; the top ten hold about a sixth.

The chain carries TRBV30 and TRBJ2-7; D unresolved. This receptor was obtained from a human donor with alopecia areata. The sequencing here drew on CD8+ T cells sorted from blood, taken at approximately week 60, from a patient treated with tofacitinib. CDR3 protein: CAWSVAGAYEQYF. The CDR3 bases are TGTGCCTGGAGTGTAGCAGGAGCCTACGAGCAGTACTTC.